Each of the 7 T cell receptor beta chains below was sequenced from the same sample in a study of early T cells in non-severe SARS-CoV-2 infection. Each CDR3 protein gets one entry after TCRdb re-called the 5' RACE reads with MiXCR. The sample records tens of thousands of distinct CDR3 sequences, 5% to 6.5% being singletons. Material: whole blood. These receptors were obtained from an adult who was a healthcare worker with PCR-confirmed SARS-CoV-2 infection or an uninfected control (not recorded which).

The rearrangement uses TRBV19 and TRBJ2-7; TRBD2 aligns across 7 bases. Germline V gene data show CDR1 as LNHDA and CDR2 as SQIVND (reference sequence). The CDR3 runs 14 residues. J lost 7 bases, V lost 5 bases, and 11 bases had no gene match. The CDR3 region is CASSPGLPASEQYF. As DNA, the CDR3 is TGTGCCAGTAGTCCGGGACTACCCGCCTCAGAGCAGTACTTC.

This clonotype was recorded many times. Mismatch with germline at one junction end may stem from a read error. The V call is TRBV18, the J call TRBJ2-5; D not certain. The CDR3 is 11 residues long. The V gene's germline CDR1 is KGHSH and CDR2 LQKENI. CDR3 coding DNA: TGTGCCAGCTCGCCACAAGAGACCCAGTACTTC. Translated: CASSPQETQYF. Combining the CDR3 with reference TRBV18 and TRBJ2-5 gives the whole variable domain NAGVMQNPRHLVRRRGQEARLRCSPMKGHSHVYWYRQLPEEGLKFMVYLQKENIIDESGMPKERFSAEFPKEGPSILRIQQVVRGDSAAYFCASSPQETQYFGPGTRLLVL.

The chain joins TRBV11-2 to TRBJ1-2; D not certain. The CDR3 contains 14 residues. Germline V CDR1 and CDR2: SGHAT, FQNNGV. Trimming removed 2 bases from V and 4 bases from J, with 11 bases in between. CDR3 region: CASSLTVQIYGYTF. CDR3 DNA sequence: TGTGCCAGCAGCTTAACCGTGCAAATCTATGGCTACACCTTC.

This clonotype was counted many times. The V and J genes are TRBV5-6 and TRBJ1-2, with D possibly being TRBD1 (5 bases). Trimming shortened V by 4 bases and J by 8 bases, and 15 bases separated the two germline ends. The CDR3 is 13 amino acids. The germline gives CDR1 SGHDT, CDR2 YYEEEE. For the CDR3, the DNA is TGTGCCAGCAGCGCGGGACGACTGGAAGGCTACACCTTC. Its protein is CASSAGRLEGYTF. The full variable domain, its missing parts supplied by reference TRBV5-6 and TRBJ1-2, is DAGVTQSPTHLIKTRGQQVTLRCSPKSGHDTVSWYQQALGQGPQFIFQYYEEEERQRGNFPDRFSGHQFPNYSSELNVNALLLGDSALYLCASSAGRLEGYTFGSGTRLTVV.

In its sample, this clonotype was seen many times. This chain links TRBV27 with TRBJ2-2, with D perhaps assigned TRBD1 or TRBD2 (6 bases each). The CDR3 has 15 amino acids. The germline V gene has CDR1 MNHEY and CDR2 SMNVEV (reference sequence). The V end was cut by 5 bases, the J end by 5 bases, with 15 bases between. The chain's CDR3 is CASSPRQEGTGELFF. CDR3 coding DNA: TGTGCCAGCAGTCCGCGACAGGAGGGGACCGGGGAGCTGTTTTTT.

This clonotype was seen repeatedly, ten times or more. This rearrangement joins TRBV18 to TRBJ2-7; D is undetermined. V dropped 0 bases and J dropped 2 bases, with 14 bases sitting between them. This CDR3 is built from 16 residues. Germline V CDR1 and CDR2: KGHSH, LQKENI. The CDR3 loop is CASSPPTFTGTYEQYF. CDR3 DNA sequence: TGTGCCAGCTCACCACCTACGTTCACCGGAACCTACGAGCAGTACTTC.

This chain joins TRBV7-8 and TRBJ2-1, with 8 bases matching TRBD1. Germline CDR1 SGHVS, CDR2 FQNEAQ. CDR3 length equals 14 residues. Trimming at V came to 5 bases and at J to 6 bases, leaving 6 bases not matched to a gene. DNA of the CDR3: TGTGCCAGCAGCCGGACAGGGACTGGCAATGAGCAGTTCTTC. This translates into CASSRTGTGNEQFF.